This T cell receptor beta chain emerged from a study of T cell changes during pregnancy in multiple sclerosis. CDR1 is SQVTM, CDR2 ANQGSEA, per germline. V lost 6 bases, J lost 2 bases, and 4 bases stayed unmatched. This CDR3 has 14 amino acids. Some clones are missing from TCRdb's copy, which holds only in-frame ones; the method was immunoSEQ multiplex PCR. The profile covers around 80,000 clones, with about 90% appearing a single time and 2.6% taken by the ten largest. The sample here was peripheral blood, taken before pregnancy. The V call is TRBV29-1, the J call TRBJ2-6, with 7 bases identical to TRBD1. This receptor was obtained from a female donor with multiple sclerosis, enrolled in a pregnancy study. The CDR3 loop reads CSVGTGAGANVLTF. The CDR3 DNA is TGCAGCGTCGGTACAGGGGCTGGGGCCAACGTCCTGACTTTC.